A single T cell receptor (beta chain) is shown here with its context. Using immunoSEQ multiplex PCR, the repertoire was profiled, and TCRdb retains in-frame clones only, with some absent. This sample yields about 64,000 clones, of which approximately 91% are seen a single time; 1% to 1.5% belongs to the top ten. The CDR3 runs to 19 residues. This entry is derived from a study of T cell changes during pregnancy in multiple sclerosis. The sequence was collected from a female donor with multiple sclerosis, enrolled in a pregnancy study. This chain joins TRBV1 and TRBJ2-2; TRBD2 is taken as the D call from the table, unchecked against the DNA. TRBV1 is termed a pseudogene. Sequenced material: peripheral blood, taken in the second trimester of pregnancy. In DNA, the CDR3 is TGCACCAGCAGCCAAGATTTAGGGGTGGAGCGGGGGGGCCCCGGGGAGCTGTTTTTT. It encodes CTSSQDLGVERGGPGELFF.